This T cell receptor beta chain is drawn from a study of T cell repertoires in cytomegalovirus infection. TCRdb processed the reads anew with MiXCR; each CDR3 protein has one entry. The sample has some 160,000 distinct CDR3 sequences; under 20% are singletons. About this clonotype itself: A single base separates this from a much larger clone, so it may be a read error.

From germline, CDR1 is SGHTA and CDR2 FQGNSA. Deletions cut 1 base from V and 1 base from J, with 13 bases between. This CDR3 region has 16 residues. Sequencing used CD8+ T cells from PBMCs. The TCR originated in a human donor in good health (CMV status not recorded). Some clones in this sample may be carry-over from other donors' samples. The chain has TRBV7-2 and TRBJ1-2; D possibly corresponds to TRBD1 (6 bases). The CDR3 here is CASSLGDIAFNYGYTF. The CDR3 DNA reads TGTGCCAGCAGCTTAGGGGACATCGCTTTTAACTATGGCTACACCTTC.